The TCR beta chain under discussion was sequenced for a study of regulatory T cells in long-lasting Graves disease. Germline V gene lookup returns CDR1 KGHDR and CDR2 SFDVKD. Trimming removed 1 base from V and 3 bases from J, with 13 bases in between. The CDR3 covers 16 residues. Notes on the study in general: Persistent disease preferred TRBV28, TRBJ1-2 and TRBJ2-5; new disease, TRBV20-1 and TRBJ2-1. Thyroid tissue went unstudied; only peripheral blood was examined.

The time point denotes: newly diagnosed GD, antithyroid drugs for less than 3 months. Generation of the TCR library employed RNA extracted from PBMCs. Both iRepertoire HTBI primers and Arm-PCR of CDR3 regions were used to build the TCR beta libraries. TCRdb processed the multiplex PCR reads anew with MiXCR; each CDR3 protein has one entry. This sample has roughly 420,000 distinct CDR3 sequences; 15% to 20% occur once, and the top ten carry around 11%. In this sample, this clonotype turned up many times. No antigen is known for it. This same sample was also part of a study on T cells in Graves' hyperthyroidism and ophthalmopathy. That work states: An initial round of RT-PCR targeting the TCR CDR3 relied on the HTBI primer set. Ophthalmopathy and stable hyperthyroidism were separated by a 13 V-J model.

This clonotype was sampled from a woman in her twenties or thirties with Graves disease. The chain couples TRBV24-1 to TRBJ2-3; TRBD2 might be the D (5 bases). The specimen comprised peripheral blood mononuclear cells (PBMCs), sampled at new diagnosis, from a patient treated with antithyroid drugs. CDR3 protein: CATSDFTLRGTDTQYF. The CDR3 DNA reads TGTGCCACCAGTGATTTCACACTCCGGGGTACAGATACGCAGTATTTT.